A selection of T cell receptor beta chains follows, all from one sample in a study of CD8 T cells in ankylosing spondylitis. TCRdb recomputed calls from the 5' RACE reads with MiXCR, one row per CDR3 protein. The table has 200,000 to 250,000 distinct CDR3 sequences, 8% to 11% seen once. The sequenced sample was blood, either unsorted or a sorted T cell fraction (not recorded which). These receptors all stem from a male donor with ankylosing spondylitis or in good health (not recorded which). CDR3s include the opening cysteine and the closing phenylalanine or tryptophan. The D gene is left open where the match is weak. Rows give clone size only sometimes, using once, few, many, or a class for an expanded clone.

TRBJ2-7	TRBD2	many	TRBV6-1	TGTGCCACCGCTACTAGCGTCTCCTACGAGCAGTACTTC	CATATSVSYEQYF
TRBJ2-1	NA	many	TRBV6-5	TGTGCCAGCAGTTACCGGCCGGGGTCAATCTACAATGAGCAGTTCTTC	CASSYRPGSIYNEQFF
TRBJ1-4	NA	NA	TRBV7-9	TGTGCCAGCAGCTTAGAAGGGTCTCGCGAAAAACTGTTTTTT	CASSLEGSREKLFF
TRBJ2-1	NA	many	TRBV29-1	TGCAGCGTTACTAGTGCGGGTGAGCAGTTCTTC	CSVTSAGEQFF
TRBJ2-1	NA	many	TRBV5-1	TGCGCCAGCAGCTCAGGACAGCGATCCTACAATGAGCAGTTCTTC	CASSSGQRSYNEQFF
TRBJ1-5	NA	many	TRBV4-2	TGTGCCAGCAGCGCTACGGCAGGGGTTAGCAATCAGCCCCAGCATTTT	CASSATAGVSNQPQHF
TRBJ2-5	NA	many	TRBV5-1	TGCGCCAGCAGCTTGGAGCCGACAGGTCAGGAGACCCAGTACTTC	CASSLEPTGQETQYF
TRBJ1-1	NA	few	TRBV12-3/TRBV12-4	TGTGCCAGCAGTTTCTGGGGACCCACTGAAGCTTTCTTT	CASSFWGPTEAFF
TRBJ1-2	NA	many	TRBV19	TGTGCCAGTAGGACTGGAGCGGCCGGCGATGGCTACACCTTC	CASRTGAAGDGYTF
TRBJ2-7	NA	many	TRBV7-9	TGTGCCAGCAGAGCAGGGTCCTCCTACGAGCAGTACTTC	CASRAGSSYEQYF
TRBJ2-3	NA	many	TRBV21-1	TGTGCCAGCAGCAAAGATAAAAGGTGCGGAGGAGATACGCAGTATTTT	CASSKDKRCGGDTQYF
TRBJ2-1	TRBD2	many	TRBV15	TGTGCCACCAGCAGAGGGGGAGCGGGAGGTTTTACCTATGAGCAGTTCTTC	CATSRGGAGGFTYEQFF
TRBJ2-7	TRBD2	many	TRBV20-1	TGCAGTCCTTTCCGGACTAGCGGGTCTTACGAGCAGTACTTC	CSPFRTSGSYEQYF
TRBJ1-1	NA	many	TRBV19	TGTGCCAGTAGTATCGGGCACCTTGAAGCTTTCTTT	CASSIGHLEAFF
TRBJ1-2	NA	many	TRBV12-3/TRBV12-4	TGTGCCAGCAGTTTCGGGGTGGGTGGCTATGGCTACACCTTC	CASSFGVGGYGYTF
TRBJ2-4	NA	NA	TRBV5-6	TGTGCCAGCAGCTTGTTTGGGCAGGGGAAAAACATTCAGTACTTC	CASSLFGQGKNIQYF
TRBJ1-1	NA	many	TRBV12-3/TRBV12-4	TGTGCCAGCAGTTTCGTGGCAGTCGAGGGTGCTTTCTTT	CASSFVAVEGAFF
TRBJ2-1	NA	many	TRBV4-2	TGTGCCAGCAGCCAAGATTTACGCATGTACAATGAGCAGTTCTTC	CASSQDLRMYNEQFF
TRBJ2-5	NA	many	TRBV14	TGTGCCAGCAGCCAAGCCGACTATCAGGAGGCGGAGACCCAGTACTTC	CASSQADYQEAETQYF
TRBJ2-2	NA	few	TRBV4-2	TGTGCCAGCAGCCCAAGGCCAAGCGGCAACACCGGGGAGCTGTTTTTT	CASSPRPSGNTGELFF